This record concerns one TCR beta chain sequence. Its antigen remains undetermined. The input lacks base qualities; no much larger clone sits a single base away. This sample is drawn from a study of T cell changes during pregnancy in multiple sclerosis (dated 2019 in TCRdb). For the wider study: The study looked at changes in the T cell repertoire across pregnancy in women with multiple sclerosis.

Measured from the cysteine to the phenylalanine, the CDR3 is 15 residues long. CDR3 DNA only is kept here, 45 bases in frame from base 1. The germline V gene encodes CDR1 SEHNR and CDR2 FQNEAQ (reference sequence). V and J lose 3 bases and 7 bases, and a span of 18 bases separates them. Preparation of the library involved the immunoSEQ multiplex PCR assay. This is the immuneACCESS table as TCRdb keeps it, with only in-frame sequences that have V and J called. A part of the clones is gone; compared with another copy, unresolved V genes explain less than half, and the rest is unexplained. In this sample the table shows 60,000 to 90,000 clones, 90% to 95% of which occur a single time. The ten top clones hold about 2.5% of the sample.

This receptor was taken from a female donor in good health, enrolled as a control in a pregnancy study. This specimen was peripheral blood, taken after pregnancy. The chain was built from TRBV7-9 and TRBJ1-2; a confident D gene designation cannot be given. CDR3 region: CASSFGVRPAGGYTF. The sequence in DNA is TGTGCCAGCAGCTTCGGGGTCCGCCCGGCGGGTGGCTACACCTTC. The full variable domain, with segments outside the CDR3 supplied by the reference TRBV7-9 and TRBJ1-2 proteins, appears as DTGVSQNPRHKITKRGQNVTFRCDPISEHNRLYWYRQTLGQGPEFLTYFQNEAQLEKSRLLSDRFSAERPKGSFSTLEIQRTEQGDSAMYLCASSFGVRPAGGYTFGSGTRLTVV.